The present T cell receptor beta chain was sequenced within a study of T cell repertoires in cytomegalovirus infection. At the level of the study: It was the public TCR beta signatures that indicated both CMV infection and matching HLA type.

In germline, CDR1 is DFQATT, CDR2 SNEGSKA (reference sequence). V was shortened by 6 bases and J by 3 bases, with 15 bases between the two germline ends. This CDR3 region has 13 residues. TCRdb called the reads again in MiXCR, with one record for every CDR3 protein. The sample yields roughly 730,000 distinct CDR3 sequences, around 30% seen once. Regarding this clonotype: Antigen: not known.

The clonotype was recovered from a human donor in good health (CMV status not recorded). Some clones in this sample may be carry-over from other donors' samples. Source: cultured PBMCs, taken from culture after CMV antigen stimulation. The chain uses TRBV20-1 and TRBJ2-7, with a weak D call TRBD2 (5 bases). The CDR3 bases are TGCAGTGCCCGAGGGAGAGCCTACTACGAGCAGTACTTC. Protein sequence: CSARGRAYYEQYF.